This T cell receptor beta chain was obtained from a study of naive and memory T cell subsets (dated by TCRdb to between 2016 and 2019). For context, the study as a whole: The study applied an open-source, UMI-based TCR alpha and beta sequencing pipeline to sorted naive and memory peripheral blood T cell subsets. Complete agreement was observed between the functional CMV T cell responses and the IgG serology results. RNA was DNase-treated and reverse transcribed with TCR constant-region primers, mostly using SuperScript III.

Receptor libraries were prepared by UMI-ligation and nested PCR. The beta constant-region primer consisted of an equimolar mixture of two oligonucleotides that together covered TRBC1 and TRBC2. Four rounds of PCR, combining the SP2 primer with nested alpha and beta constant-region primers, were used to amplify the ligated cDNA. A single-stranded oligonucleotide bearing the SP2 primer plus a 12-nucleotide UMI was ligated onto the 3' end of the cDNA by T4 RNA ligase 1. Incubation of the ligation reaction lasted about 20-25 hours at 16 degrees C. PCR2 was usually performed as a SYBR Green qPCR and halted at a preset threshold so that over-amplification would not occur. Agencourt AMPure XP magnetic beads were used for all purifications after the first. Libraries were quantified by Qubit and checked on a TapeStation, where a main peak was expected near 650 bp. Pooled libraries were sequenced on an Illumina MiSeq with v2 2x251 paired-end kits, typically giving roughly 0.95-2 million reads per sample. Each sample was pooled at around 4.2 nM, and roughly 4.5-7.5% PhiX was included to help cluster recognition. Processing in the source paper ran as follows. FASTQ reads processed by Demultiplexor were assigned V and J genes by Decombinator through tag matching that tolerated a single base-pair mismatch. By using UMIs, Collapsinator corrected both sequencing errors and the frequency errors caused by PCR heterogeneity. CDR3Translator translated TCRs and extracted CDR3s from the conserved cysteine to the FGXG phenylalanine, flagging non-productive sequences. Gini, Shannon entropy and inverse Simpson indices were calculated on repertoires subsampled to equal numbers of UMI-defined TCRs. Power-law fits to clonotype abundance distributions were performed by maximum likelihood within the linear range. When run on a single naive CD8 sample, MIGEC and the pipeline yielded similar UMI counts, similar unique TCR numbers and similar clonal distributions. One analysis removed from the naive repertoire any naive TCRs that were also present in any memory subset from the same donor. The repertoires were searched for 7,322 CMV-associated CDR3 sequences that had been compiled from VDJdb and a published dataset. TCRdb took the public reads, trimmed them with fastp at Q25, ran MiXCR for clone calling and kept in-frame beta chains. Each record represents a unique CDR3 protein, reported with the most common genes and DNA among its rows. The V and J calls come from TCRdb's annotation, not from the publication. Recorded for this sample are 80,000 or so distinct CDR3 sequences; over 8.5% of them occurred a single time. The biggest ten clones account for 1.2% of the sample.

This clonotype was observed a few times. Its antigen is still unknown. Qualities for individual bases were not recorded, and no much larger clone is one base off. Spanning cysteine to phenylalanine, the CDR3 consists of 13 amino acids. Of the read, only the CDR3 DNA is kept; its 39 bases are in frame from base 1. CDR1 is given as SEHNR and CDR2 as FQNEAQ, both from the germline V gene (reference sequence). The germline ends are 6 bases apart after V is trimmed by 5 bases and J by 0 bases. Separate amplification of TCR alpha and beta chain libraries was performed from the second PCR step onward. CMV status of each donor was established by measuring IFNgamma production from CD4+ T cells after fresh PBMCs were stimulated overnight with CMV viral lysate. Using Miltenyi beads, CD4 T cells were first positively selected, and CD8 T cells were then positively selected from the CD4-negative fraction. Cells were stained for CD3, CD4, CD8, CD45RA, CD27 and a live/dead dye and were sorted on a BD Aria II into four subsets based on CD45RA and CD27. A few healthy volunteers provided blood, and each donor's sample was split into CD4 and CD8 T cells and then further divided into four differentiation subsets. Around 110 ml of peripheral blood was taken from each donor, and PBMC were separated by density-gradient centrifugation on Ficoll-Paque PLUS. The sorted cells were lysed in RLT buffer, after which RNA was extracted using a Qiagen RNeasy kit and kept at -80 degrees C.

Study-level results and caveats: In both CD4 and CD8 cells, the Gini index increased while Shannon and inverse Simpson diversity decreased from naive through CM, EM and EMRA. Following error correction, more than 95% of naive TCR sequences occurred only once, which made naive abundance distributions much steeper than those of memory subsets. Each clonotype was defined as a single alpha or beta chain sequence rather than as a paired alpha/beta receptor. The repertoire findings for the naive and memory subsets could not be validated against a ground truth because none was available. A few larger clonotypes were present in naive repertoires, especially CD8 naive repertoires, and these clonotypes were possibly memory cells re-expressing CD45RA. RNA-based TCR counts may be influenced by expression changes linked to T cell activation and differentiation. TCR abundance followed a power law with an exponent that was different for naive and memory subsets but consistent across the three individuals.

The source material was naive CD8+ T cells from blood. Read against the paper, the sample's cell subset or site label means: naive T cells, CD45RA high CD27+. The chain employs TRBV7-9 and TRBJ2-3; a confident D gene designation cannot be given. The receptor comes from a human donor in good health. The nucleotide sequence is TGTGCCAGCAGCGGAGCTAGCACAGATACGCAGTATTTT. This is translated as CASSGASTDTQYF.